Listed below are T cell receptor beta chains from one sample, sequenced in a study of PD-L1 blockade in urothelial cancer. TCRdb's table, derived via immunoSEQ multiplex PCR, lists solely in-frame clones and lacks some. This table has about 50,000 clones, about 85% appearing once. The material sequenced was PBMCs, taken around atezolizumab (anti-PD-L1) treatment. All receptors derive from a man aged 45-65 years with urothelial cancer. Both conserved end residues are part of each CDR3. D genes are given only for firm matches. Rows give clone size only sometimes, using once, few, many, or a class for an expanded clone.

clone size: -
J gene: TRBJ2-2
D gene: TRBD2
V gene: TRBV7-9
CDR3 protein: CASSFLVTSGFTGELFF
CDR3 DNA: TGTGCCAGCAGCTTTCTAGTGACTAGCGGTTTCACCGGGGAGCTGTTTTTT

clone size: once
J gene: TRBJ2-7
D gene: -
V gene: TRBV6-5
CDR3 protein: CASKGWGLPYEQYF
CDR3 DNA: TGTGCCAGCAAAGGGTGGGGCCTTCCCTACGAGCAGTACTTC

clone size: -
J gene: TRBJ2-2
D gene: TRBD1
V gene: TRBV19
CDR3 protein: CASGTAAGTGELFF
CDR3 DNA: TGTGCCAGTGGGACAGCTGCGGGCACCGGGGAGCTGTTTTTT

clone size: -
J gene: TRBJ2-5
D gene: -
V gene: TRBV30
CDR3 protein: CAWSVRVGETQYF
CDR3 DNA: TGTGCCTGGAGTGTCAGGGTCGGGGAGACCCAGTACTTC

clone size: once
J gene: TRBJ2-7
D gene: -
V gene: TRBV16
CDR3 protein: CASSQLYYEQYF
CDR3 DNA: TGTGCCAGCAGCCAATTGTACTACGAGCAGTACTTC

clone size: -
J gene: TRBJ1-5
D gene: TRBD1
V gene: TRBV5-1
CDR3 protein: CASSLEGGAGNQPQHF
CDR3 DNA: TGCGCCAGCAGCTTGGAAGGGGGCGCGGGCAATCAGCCCCAGCATTTT

clone size: -
J gene: TRBJ2-5
D gene: -
V gene: TRBV6-5
CDR3 protein: CASSQQKGIETQYF
CDR3 DNA: TGTGCCAGCAGTCAACAAAAGGGGATAGAGACCCAGTACTTC

clone size: -
J gene: TRBJ2-7
D gene: -
V gene: TRBV5-6
CDR3 protein: CASSPAKPNSYEQYF
CDR3 DNA: TGTGCCAGCAGCCCTGCGAAACCAAACTCCTACGAGCAGTACTTC

clone size: once
J gene: TRBJ2-5
D gene: -
V gene: TRBV14
CDR3 protein: CASSRDTGIGTQYF
CDR3 DNA: TGTGCCAGCAGCCGGGACACAGGGATAGGGACCCAGTACTTC

clone size: -
J gene: TRBJ2-1
D gene: TRBD2
V gene: TRBV30
CDR3 protein: CASKTGLAGGDNEQFF
CDR3 DNA: TGTGCCTCCAAAACGGGACTAGCGGGAGGAGACAATGAGCAGTTCTTC

clone size: -
J gene: TRBJ2-2
D gene: TRBD2
V gene: TRBV10-1
CDR3 protein: CASSQGLAEDTGELFF
CDR3 DNA: TGCGCCAGCAGTCAGGGACTAGCGGAGGACACCGGGGAGCTGTTTTTT

clone size: -
J gene: TRBJ2-5
D gene: -
V gene: TRBV5-6
CDR3 protein: CASAIQGAELETQYF
CDR3 DNA: TGTGCCAGCGCGATACAGGGCGCGGAACTAGAGACCCAGTACTTC

clone size: -
J gene: TRBJ2-1
D gene: -
V gene: TRBV7-9
CDR3 protein: CASSPGLISYNEQFF
CDR3 DNA: TGTGCCAGCAGCCCCGGACTGATCTCCTACAATGAGCAGTTCTTC

clone size: -
J gene: TRBJ2-1
D gene: -
V gene: TRBV21-1
CDR3 protein: CASSKGNSGGARNEQFF
CDR3 DNA: TGTGCCAGCAGCAAAGGGAACAGTGGGGGGGCTCGTAATGAGCAGTTCTTC

clone size: -
J gene: TRBJ1-6
D gene: TRBD1
V gene: TRBV19
CDR3 protein: CASSIVGGGGSPLHF
CDR3 DNA: TGTGCCAGTAGTATAGTAGGAGGGGGCGGATCACCCCTCCACTTT

clone size: -
J gene: TRBJ2-3
D gene: TRBD1
V gene: TRBV9
CDR3 protein: CASSRTGGDTDTQYF
CDR3 DNA: TGTGCCAGCAGTCGAACAGGGGGCGACACAGATACGCAGTATTTT

clone size: -
J gene: TRBJ2-5
D gene: -
V gene: TRBV6-6
CDR3 protein: CASSYSVEGTQYF
CDR3 DNA: TGTGCCAGCAGTTATTCAGTAGAGGGCACCCAGTACTTC

clone size: -
J gene: TRBJ1-3
D gene: -
V gene: TRBV6-6
CDR3 protein: CASSPVQSSGNTIYF
CDR3 DNA: TGTGCCAGCAGTCCCGTACAGTCCTCTGGAAACACCATATATTTT

clone size: -
J gene: TRBJ1-2
D gene: -
V gene: TRBV19
CDR3 protein: CASSLDGNYGYTF
CDR3 DNA: TGTGCCAGTAGTCTCGACGGGAACTATGGCTACACCTTC

clone size: medium-sized
J gene: TRBJ1-2
D gene: TRBD1
V gene: TRBV6-6
CDR3 protein: CASSETGNYGYTF
CDR3 DNA: TGTGCCAGCTCCGAGACAGGGAACTATGGCTACACCTTC

clone size: -
J gene: TRBJ1-1
D gene: TRBD1
V gene: TRBV2
CDR3 protein: CASSAAGGRNTEAFF
CDR3 DNA: TGTGCCAGCAGTGCGGCAGGGGGCAGGAACACTGAAGCTTTCTTT

clone size: medium-sized
J gene: TRBJ2-7
D gene: -
V gene: TRBV14
CDR3 protein: CASSQFAGSYEQYF
CDR3 DNA: TGTGCCAGCAGCCAATTTGCAGGGTCCTACGAGCAGTACTTC

clone size: -
J gene: TRBJ2-3
D gene: -
V gene: TRBV7-2
CDR3 protein: CASSLGAGTDTQYF
CDR3 DNA: TGTGCCAGCAGCTTAGGGGCTGGAACAGATACGCAGTATTTT

clone size: -
J gene: TRBJ2-7
D gene: -
V gene: TRBV14
CDR3 protein: CASSQVGSQLPLYEQYF
CDR3 DNA: TGTGCCAGCAGCCAAGTCGGAAGCCAACTACCTCTTTACGAGCAGTACTTC

clone size: -
J gene: TRBJ2-7
D gene: -
V gene: TRBV9
CDR3 protein: CASSAGHPYEQYF
CDR3 DNA: TGTGCCAGCAGCGCGGGACACCCCTACGAGCAGTACTTC

clone size: -
J gene: TRBJ2-5
D gene: TRBD1
V gene: TRBV5-5
CDR3 protein: CASSLDRNQGALGETQYF
CDR3 DNA: TGTGCCAGCAGCTTGGACCGAAATCAGGGGGCCCTCGGAGAGACCCAGTACTTC

clone size: -
J gene: TRBJ2-7
D gene: -
V gene: TRBV19
CDR3 protein: CATSPRAGETYEQYF
CDR3 DNA: TGTGCCACCAGCCCCAGGGCAGGTGAAACCTACGAGCAGTACTTC

clone size: -
J gene: TRBJ2-3
D gene: TRBD1
V gene: TRBV5-4
CDR3 protein: CASSFPRQGVADTQYF
CDR3 DNA: TGTGCCAGCAGCTTCCCCAGACAGGGGGTCGCAGATACGCAGTATTTT

clone size: -
J gene: TRBJ2-3
D gene: TRBD1
V gene: TRBV25-1
CDR3 protein: CASSESGTVGTDTQYF
CDR3 DNA: TGTGCCAGCAGTGAATCTGGGACAGTTGGCACAGATACGCAGTATTTT

clone size: -
J gene: TRBJ2-7
D gene: -
V gene: TRBV4-1
CDR3 protein: CASSQDPLWGRDYEQYF
CDR3 DNA: TGCGCCAGCAGCCAAGACCCCCTATGGGGCAGGGACTACGAGCAGTACTTC

clone size: once
J gene: TRBJ1-4
D gene: TRBD1
V gene: TRBV9
CDR3 protein: CASSVEQGGKLFF
CDR3 DNA: TGTGCCAGCAGCGTAGAACAGGGGGGAAAACTGTTTTTT

clone size: -
J gene: TRBJ2-7
D gene: TRBD1
V gene: TRBV11-2
CDR3 protein: CASSFTGTGAYEQYF
CDR3 DNA: TGTGCCAGCAGCTTTACCGGGACAGGGGCCTACGAGCAGTACTTC

clone size: -
J gene: TRBJ1-5
D gene: TRBD1
V gene: TRBV10-3
CDR3 protein: CAISEGQGGVQPQHF
CDR3 DNA: TGTGCCATCAGTGAGGGGCAGGGGGGAGTTCAGCCCCAGCATTTT

clone size: once
J gene: TRBJ2-5
D gene: TRBD2
V gene: TRBV14
CDR3 protein: CASSPVSSGRGETQYF
CDR3 DNA: TGTGCCAGCAGCCCTGTTTCTAGCGGGAGAGGAGAGACCCAGTACTTC

clone size: -
J gene: TRBJ2-3
D gene: TRBD2
V gene: TRBV7-2
CDR3 protein: CASSERGGVTDTQYF
CDR3 DNA: TGTGCCAGCAGCGAGCGGGGGGGCGTCACAGATACGCAGTATTTT

clone size: many
J gene: TRBJ1-1
D gene: TRBD1
V gene: TRBV6-1
CDR3 protein: CASSEAVLTGRAFF
CDR3 DNA: TGTGCCAGCAGTGAAGCCGTATTGACAGGGCGCGCTTTCTTT

clone size: -
J gene: TRBJ1-1
D gene: -
V gene: TRBV6-6
CDR3 protein: CASSHSTANTEAFF
CDR3 DNA: TGTGCCAGCAGTCACTCGACTGCGAACACTGAAGCTTTCTTT

clone size: -
J gene: TRBJ2-1
D gene: TRBD2
V gene: TRBV19
CDR3 protein: CASSIRGVGHNEQFF
CDR3 DNA: TGTGCCAGTAGTATCCGGGGGGTGGGGCACAATGAGCAGTTCTTC

clone size: -
J gene: TRBJ1-3
D gene: -
V gene: TRBV30
CDR3 protein: CAWSTQGIRSGNTIYF
CDR3 DNA: TGTGCCTGGAGTACACAGGGCATCCGCTCTGGAAACACCATATATTTT

clone size: once
J gene: TRBJ2-5
D gene: TRBD1
V gene: TRBV27
CDR3 protein: CASSTRDRGYPYF
CDR3 DNA: TGTGCCAGCAGTACGAGGGACAGGGGTTACCCTTACTTC

clone size: -
J gene: TRBJ1-6
D gene: -
V gene: TRBV14
CDR3 protein: CASSLSSYNSPLHF
CDR3 DNA: TGTGCCAGCAGCCTTAGCTCCTATAATTCACCCCTCCACTTT

clone size: -
J gene: TRBJ1-5
D gene: TRBD1
V gene: TRBV6-5
CDR3 protein: CASSFAGGQPQHF
CDR3 DNA: TGTGCCAGCAGTTTTGCAGGGGGTCAGCCCCAGCATTTT

clone size: -
J gene: TRBJ2-5
D gene: -
V gene: TRBV11-2
CDR3 protein: CASSQNREGTQYF
CDR3 DNA: TGTGCCAGCAGCCAGAACAGGGAGGGGACCCAGTACTTC

clone size: -
J gene: TRBJ2-7
D gene: TRBD2
V gene: TRBV6-5
CDR3 protein: CASTYSPGTSYEQYF
CDR3 DNA: TGTGCCAGCACCTATAGCCCCGGGACTAGCTACGAGCAGTACTTC

clone size: -
J gene: TRBJ2-7
D gene: TRBD1
V gene: TRBV29-1
CDR3 protein: CSVFDRAPSPSYEQYF
CDR3 DNA: TGCAGCGTTTTTGACAGGGCTCCGTCTCCCTCCTACGAGCAGTACTTC

clone size: -
J gene: TRBJ1-6
D gene: TRBD1
V gene: TRBV18
CDR3 protein: CASSPSDRGSNSPLHF
CDR3 DNA: TGTGCCAGCTCACCTTCGGACAGGGGATCCAATTCACCCCTCCACTTT

clone size: -
J gene: TRBJ2-5
D gene: TRBD2
V gene: TRBV30
CDR3 protein: CAWSEWTSGLETQYF
CDR3 DNA: TGTGCCTGGAGTGAATGGACTAGCGGACTCGAGACCCAGTACTTC

clone size: -
J gene: TRBJ2-2
D gene: -
V gene: TRBV7-9
CDR3 protein: CASSLDVGRRTGELFF
CDR3 DNA: TGTGCCAGCAGCTTAGATGTAGGGAGGCGTACCGGGGAGCTGTTTTTT

clone size: -
J gene: TRBJ1-2
D gene: TRBD1
V gene: TRBV2
CDR3 protein: CASSIGQGKYGYTF
CDR3 DNA: TGTGCCAGCAGTATCGGACAGGGGAAGTATGGCTACACCTTC

clone size: -
J gene: TRBJ2-7
D gene: -
V gene: TRBV7-9
CDR3 protein: CASSLTVGDYEQYF
CDR3 DNA: TGTGCCAGCAGCTTAACGGTAGGAGACTACGAGCAGTACTTC

clone size: -
J gene: TRBJ2-4
D gene: TRBD1
V gene: TRBV27
CDR3 protein: CASSSRTGGIIQYF
CDR3 DNA: TGTGCCAGCAGTTCTAGGACAGGGGGGATCATTCAGTACTTC

clone size: -
J gene: TRBJ1-2
D gene: TRBD1
V gene: TRBV7-2
CDR3 protein: CASSKKTGITMDGYTF
CDR3 DNA: TGTGCCAGCAGCAAAAAGACAGGGATCACTATGGATGGCTACACCTTC

clone size: -
J gene: TRBJ2-5
D gene: TRBD1
V gene: TRBV7-3
CDR3 protein: CASSLIGGEETQYF
CDR3 DNA: TGTGCCAGCAGCTTAATAGGGGGCGAAGAGACCCAGTACTTC